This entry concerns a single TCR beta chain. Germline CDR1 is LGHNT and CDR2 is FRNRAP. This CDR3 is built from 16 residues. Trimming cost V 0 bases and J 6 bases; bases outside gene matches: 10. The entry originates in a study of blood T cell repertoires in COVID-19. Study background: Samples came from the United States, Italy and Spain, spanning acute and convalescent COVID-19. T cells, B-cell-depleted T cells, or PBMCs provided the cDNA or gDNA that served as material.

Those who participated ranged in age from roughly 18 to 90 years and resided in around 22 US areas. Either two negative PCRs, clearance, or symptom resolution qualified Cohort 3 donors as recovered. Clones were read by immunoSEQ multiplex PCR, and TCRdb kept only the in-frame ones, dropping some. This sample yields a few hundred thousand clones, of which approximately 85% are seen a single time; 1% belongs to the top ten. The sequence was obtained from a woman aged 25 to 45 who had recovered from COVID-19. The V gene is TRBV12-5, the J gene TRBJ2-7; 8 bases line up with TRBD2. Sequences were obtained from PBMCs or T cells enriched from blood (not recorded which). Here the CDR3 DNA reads TGTGCTAGTGGTTTGGTACGCGGGGGGTCTGTTGTCGAGCAGTACTTC. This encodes CASGLVRGGSVVEQYF.